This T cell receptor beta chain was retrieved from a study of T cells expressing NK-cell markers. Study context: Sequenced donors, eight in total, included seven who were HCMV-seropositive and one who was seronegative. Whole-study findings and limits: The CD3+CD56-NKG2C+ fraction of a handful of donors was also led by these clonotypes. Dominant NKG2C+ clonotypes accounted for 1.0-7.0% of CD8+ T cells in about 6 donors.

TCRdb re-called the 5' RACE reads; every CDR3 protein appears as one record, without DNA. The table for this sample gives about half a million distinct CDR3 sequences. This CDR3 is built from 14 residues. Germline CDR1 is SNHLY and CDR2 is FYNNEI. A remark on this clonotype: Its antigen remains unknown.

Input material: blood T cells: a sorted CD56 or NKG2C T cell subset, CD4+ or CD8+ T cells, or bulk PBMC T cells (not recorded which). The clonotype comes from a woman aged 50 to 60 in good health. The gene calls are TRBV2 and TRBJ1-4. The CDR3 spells CASSDGQIREKLFF.